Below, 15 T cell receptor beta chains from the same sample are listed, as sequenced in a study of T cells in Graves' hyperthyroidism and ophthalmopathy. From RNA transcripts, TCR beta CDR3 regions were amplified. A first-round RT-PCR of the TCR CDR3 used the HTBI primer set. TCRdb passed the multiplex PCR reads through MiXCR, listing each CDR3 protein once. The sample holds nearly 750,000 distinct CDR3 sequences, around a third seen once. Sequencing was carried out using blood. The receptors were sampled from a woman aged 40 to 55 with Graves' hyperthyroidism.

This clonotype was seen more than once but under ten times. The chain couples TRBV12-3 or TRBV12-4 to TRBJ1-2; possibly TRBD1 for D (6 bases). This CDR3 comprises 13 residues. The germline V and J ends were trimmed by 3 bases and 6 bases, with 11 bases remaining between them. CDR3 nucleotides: TGTGCCAGCAGTTTGCCGGACAGTCATGGCTACACCTTC. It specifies CASSLPDSHGYTF.

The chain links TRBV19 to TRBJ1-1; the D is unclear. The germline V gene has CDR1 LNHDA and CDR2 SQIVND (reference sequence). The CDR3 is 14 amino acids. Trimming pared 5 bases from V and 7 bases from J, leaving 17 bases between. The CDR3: CASSSQAGKVEAFF. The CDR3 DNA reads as TGTGCCAGTAGTTCCCAGGCGGGTAAGGTTGAAGCTTTCTTT. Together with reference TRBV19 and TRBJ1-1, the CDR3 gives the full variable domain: DGGITQSPKYLFRKEGQNVTLSCEQNLNHDAMYWYRQDPGQGLRLIYYSQIVNDFQKGDIAEGYSVSREKKESFPLTVTSAQKNPTAFYLCASSSQAGKVEAFFGQGTRLTVV.

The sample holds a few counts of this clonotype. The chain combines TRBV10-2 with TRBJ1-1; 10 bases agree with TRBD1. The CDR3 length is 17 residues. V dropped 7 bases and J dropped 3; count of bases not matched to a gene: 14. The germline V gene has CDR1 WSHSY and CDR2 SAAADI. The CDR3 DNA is TGCGCCAGCACGCTGCGTCCCGGGACAGGGGTATACACTGAAGCTTTCTTT. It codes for CASTLRPGTGVYTEAFF.

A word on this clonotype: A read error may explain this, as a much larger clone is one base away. CDR3 bases: TGCAGTGCTTGGCCAGGGGGCTGGGATTCACCCCTCCACTTT. It encodes CSAWPGGWDSPLHF. The chain is built from TRBV20-1 and TRBJ1-6; 8 positions match TRBD1. The length of the CDR3 is 14 residues. Trimming cost V 5 bases and J 8 bases; bases outside gene matches: 8. Germline V lookup: CDR1 DFQATT, CDR2 SNEGSKA (reference sequence).

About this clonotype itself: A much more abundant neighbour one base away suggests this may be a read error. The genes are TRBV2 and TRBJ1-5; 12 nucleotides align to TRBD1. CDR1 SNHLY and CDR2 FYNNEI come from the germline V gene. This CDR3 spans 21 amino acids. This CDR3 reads CTSSPSRDRGRGSLGNQPQHF. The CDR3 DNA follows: TGTACCAGCAGCCCGTCCCGGGACAGGGGGCGCGGTAGTCTGGGCAATCAGCCCCAGCATTTT.

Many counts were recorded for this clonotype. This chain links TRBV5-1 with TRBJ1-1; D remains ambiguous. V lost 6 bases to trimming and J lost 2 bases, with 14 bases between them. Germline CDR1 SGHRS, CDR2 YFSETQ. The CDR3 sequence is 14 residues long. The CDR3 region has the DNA TGCGCCAGCAACCCCGGGTCTTACAACACTGAAGCTTTCTTT. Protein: CASNPGSYNTEAFF.

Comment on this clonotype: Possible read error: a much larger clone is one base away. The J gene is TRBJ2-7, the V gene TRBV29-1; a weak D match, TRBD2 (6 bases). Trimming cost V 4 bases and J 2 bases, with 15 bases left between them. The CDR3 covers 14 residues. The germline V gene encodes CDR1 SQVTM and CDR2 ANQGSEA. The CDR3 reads CSVGLGTGAYEQYF. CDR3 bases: TGCAGCGTTGGATTGGGGACGGGAGCCTACGAGCAGTACTTC.

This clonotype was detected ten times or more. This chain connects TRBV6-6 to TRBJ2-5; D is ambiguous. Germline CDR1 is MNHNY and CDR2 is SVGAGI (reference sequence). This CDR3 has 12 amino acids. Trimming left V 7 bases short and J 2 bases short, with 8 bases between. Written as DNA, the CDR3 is TGTGCCAGCAATCCAGAGCAAGAGACCCAGTACTTC. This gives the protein CASNPEQETQYF.

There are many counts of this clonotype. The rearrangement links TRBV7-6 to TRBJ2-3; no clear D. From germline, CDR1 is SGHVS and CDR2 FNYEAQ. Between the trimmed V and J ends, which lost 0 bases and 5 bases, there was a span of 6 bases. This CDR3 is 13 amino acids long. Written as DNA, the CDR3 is TGTGCCAGCAGCTTAGCGCGCAGAGATACGCAGTATTTT. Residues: CASSLARRDTQYF.

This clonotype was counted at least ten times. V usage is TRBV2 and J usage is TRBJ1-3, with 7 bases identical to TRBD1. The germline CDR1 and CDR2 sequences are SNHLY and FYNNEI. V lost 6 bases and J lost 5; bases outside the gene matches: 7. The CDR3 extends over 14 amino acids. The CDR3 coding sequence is TGTGCCAGCAGGAGGGCAGGGGGAAGAAACACCATATATTTT. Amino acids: CASRRAGGRNTIYF. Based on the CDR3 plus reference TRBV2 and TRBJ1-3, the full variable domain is EPEVTQTPSHQVTQMGQEVILRCVPISNHLYFYWYRQILGQKVEFLVSFYNNEISEKSEIFDDQFSVERPDGSNFTLKIRSTKLEDSAMYFCASRRAGGRNTIYFGEGSWLTVV.

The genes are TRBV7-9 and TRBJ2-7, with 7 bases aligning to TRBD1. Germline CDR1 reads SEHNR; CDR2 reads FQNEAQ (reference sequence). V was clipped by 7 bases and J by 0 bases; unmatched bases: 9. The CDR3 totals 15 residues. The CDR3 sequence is CASTEGAGGSYEQYF. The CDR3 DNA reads TGTGCCAGCACCGAAGGGGCAGGGGGCTCCTACGAGCAGTACTTC.

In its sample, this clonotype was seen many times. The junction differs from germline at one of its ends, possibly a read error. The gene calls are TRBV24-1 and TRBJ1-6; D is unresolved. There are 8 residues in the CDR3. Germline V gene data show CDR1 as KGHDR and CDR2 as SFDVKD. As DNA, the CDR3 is TGTGCCACCAGCGGAAGGCCGTTT. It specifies CATSGRPF.

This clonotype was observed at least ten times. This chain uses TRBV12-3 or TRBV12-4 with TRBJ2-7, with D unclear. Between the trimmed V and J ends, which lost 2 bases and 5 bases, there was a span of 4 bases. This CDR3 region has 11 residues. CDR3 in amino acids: CASSLRNEQYF. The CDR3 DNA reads TGTGCCAGCAGTTTACGTAACGAGCAGTACTTC.

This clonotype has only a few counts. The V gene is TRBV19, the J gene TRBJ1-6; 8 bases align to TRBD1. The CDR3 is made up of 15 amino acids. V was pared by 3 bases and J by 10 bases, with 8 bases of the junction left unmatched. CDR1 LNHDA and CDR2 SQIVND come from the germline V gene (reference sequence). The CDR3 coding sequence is TGTGCCAGTAGTATCTCGCAGGGGGCTAACTCACCCCTCCACTTT. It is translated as CASSISQGANSPLHF. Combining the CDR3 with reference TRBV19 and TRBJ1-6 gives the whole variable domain DGGITQSPKYLFRKEGQNVTLSCEQNLNHDAMYWYRQDPGQGLRLIYYSQIVNDFQKGDIAEGYSVSREKKESFPLTVTSAQKNPTAFYLCASSISQGANSPLHFGNGTRLTVT.

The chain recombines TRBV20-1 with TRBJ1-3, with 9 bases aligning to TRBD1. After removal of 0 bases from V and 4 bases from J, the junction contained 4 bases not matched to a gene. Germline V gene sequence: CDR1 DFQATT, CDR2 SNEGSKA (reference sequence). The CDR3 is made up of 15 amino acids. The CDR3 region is CSARDEQGAGNTIYF. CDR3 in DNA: TGCAGTGCTAGAGATGAACAGGGGGCGGGAAACACCATATATTTT.